Each of the 3 T cell receptor beta chains below was sequenced from the same sample in a study of blood T cell repertoires in COVID-19. The repertoire was sequenced with immunoSEQ multiplex PCR; TCRdb's copy has only in-frame clones and lacks some. This table holds roughly 210,000 clones, around 89% found once. The sample was peripheral blood. The receptors were sampled from a man aged 70 or older with acute or convalescent COVID-19.

This clone was counted between two and nine times. V and J are TRBV2 and TRBJ1-5, with TRBD1 matching over 8 bases. The CDR3 contains 15 residues. V dropped 7 bases and J dropped 0; count of bases not matched to a gene: 5. Germline-derived CDR1 and CDR2 are SNHLY and FYNNEI. CDR3 amino acids: CASTHQGASNQPQHF. DNA of the CDR3: TGTGCCAGCACCCACCAGGGGGCTAGCAATCAGCCCCAGCATTTT.

The chain joins TRBV12-5 to TRBJ2-1; TRBD2 matches 10 bases. The CDR3 has 17 amino acids. Germline CDR1 and CDR2: LGHNT and FRNRAP. Trimming cost V 3 bases and J 0 bases; bases outside gene matches: 5. The CDR3 DNA follows: TGTGCTAGTGGTTTAAGGGTAGCGGGGGGCTCCTACAATGAGCAGTTCTTC. It codes for CASGLRVAGGSYNEQFF.

The J gene is TRBJ2-4, the V gene TRBV7-9; tentative D call: TRBD1 (6 bases). Germline V gene sequence: CDR1 SEHNR, CDR2 FQNEAQ (reference sequence). The CDR3 has 14 amino acids. Trimming left V 5 bases short and J 9 bases short, with 17 bases between. CDR3 region: CASSLQGLDAIQYF. In nucleotides, the CDR3 is TGTGCCAGCAGCCTTCAGGGGTTGGATGCCATTCAGTACTTC.